This T cell receptor beta chain was profiled in a study of beta chain features in type 1 diabetes. Study-level background: Healthy donors, compared against patients, showed similar age, gender and cell yields. Taken together, all samples contributed approximately 110 million examined sorted cells. Study conclusions and caveats: Shortening of TCRB CDR3s, moderate but significant, appeared in all four CD4+ subsets of Type 1 diabetes patients. In the patient group, naive, central memory and Treg TCRB repertoires seemed more alike than in the healthy donor group.

What was sequenced were expressed TCRB transcripts, since all of the isolated RNA had been reverse transcribed. Profiling relied on immunoSEQ multiplex PCR, and the TCRdb table lists in-frame clones only, not all of them. The profile shows 970,000 or so clones, roughly 15% of them singletons. Trimming removed 1 base at V and 6 bases at J, with 11 bases between. This CDR3 has 14 amino acids. CDR1 and CDR2 from the germline V gene are SNHLY and FYNNEI. This clone was counted a few times. Its antigen is as yet unknown. The chain couples TRBV2 to TRBJ2-3; D remains ambiguous. The sequencing input was naive CD4+ T cells from blood. The clonotype comes from a woman in her late teens or twenties in good health. The CDR3 region is CASSEGYSPDTQYF. CDR3 nucleotide sequence: TGTGCCAGCAGTGAAGGATATAGTCCGGATACGCAGTATTTT.